This T cell receptor (beta chain) was retrieved from a study of Tregs in tolerant kidney transplant recipients. Looking at the study overall: Related graft donors supplied nonmyeloablative bone marrow transplants, and mixed chimerism was transient.

Unstimulated Tregs (CD4+CD25+CD127-) and CD4+CD25- non-Tregs were sorted from PBMCs. Assay used: immunoSEQ multiplex PCR; TCRdb lists only in-frame clones, some missing. The sample has some 52,000 clones; the top ten hold about 0.83%. With 0 bases removed from V and 0 bases from J, the gap between germline ends came to 9 bases. This CDR3 comprises 16 residues. CDR1 is SGHRS and CDR2 is YFSETQ in the germline V gene. For this clone: The missing CDR3 end, 3 residues past where the read stops, is filled in from the germline J gene.

This sequence was found in a human donor who received a combined kidney and bone marrow transplant. Sequencing was performed on CD4+ T cells from blood, taken before the transplant. This sequence joins TRBV5-1 and TRBJ2-2, with D possibly being TRBD2 (5 bases). The covered CDR3 bases are TGCGCCAGCAGCTTGGTGGCGGGCTCGAACACCGGGGAG. This sequence encodes CASSLVAGSNTGE. The entire CDR3 protein is CASSLVAGSNTGELFF.